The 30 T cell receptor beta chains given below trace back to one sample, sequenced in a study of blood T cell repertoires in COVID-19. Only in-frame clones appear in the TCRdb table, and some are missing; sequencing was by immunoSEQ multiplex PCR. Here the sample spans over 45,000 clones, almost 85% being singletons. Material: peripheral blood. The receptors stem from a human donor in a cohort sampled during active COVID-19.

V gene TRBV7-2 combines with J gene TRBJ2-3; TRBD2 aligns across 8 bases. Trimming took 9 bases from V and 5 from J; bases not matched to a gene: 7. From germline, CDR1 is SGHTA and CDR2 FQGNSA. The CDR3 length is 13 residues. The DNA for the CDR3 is TGTGCCAGTAGGCGGGAGGTGGGAGATACGCAGTATTTT. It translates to CASRREVGDTQYF.

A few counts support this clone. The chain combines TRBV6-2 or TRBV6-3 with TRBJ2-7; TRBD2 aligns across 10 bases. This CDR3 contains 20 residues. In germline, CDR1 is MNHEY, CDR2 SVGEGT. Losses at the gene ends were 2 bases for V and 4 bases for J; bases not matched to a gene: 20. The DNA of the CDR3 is TGTGCCAGCAGTTACCTATTCGGAAGCGGGAGGGCCCAGAGCCGATACGAGCAGTACTTC. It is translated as CASSYLFGSGRAQSRYEQYF.

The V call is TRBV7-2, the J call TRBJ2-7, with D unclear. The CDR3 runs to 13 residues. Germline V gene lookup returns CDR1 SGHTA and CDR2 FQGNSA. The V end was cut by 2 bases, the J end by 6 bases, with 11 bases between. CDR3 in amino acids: CASSLRSAGEQYF. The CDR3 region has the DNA TGTGCCAGCAGCTTACGCTCGGCAGGCGAGCAGTACTTC.

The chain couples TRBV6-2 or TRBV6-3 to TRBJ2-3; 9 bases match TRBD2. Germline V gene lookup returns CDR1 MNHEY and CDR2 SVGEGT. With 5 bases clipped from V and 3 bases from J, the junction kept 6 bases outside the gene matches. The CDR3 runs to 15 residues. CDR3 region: CASSPSGRRTDTQYF. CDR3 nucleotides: TGTGCCAGCAGTCCGAGCGGGAGGAGGACAGATACGCAGTATTTT.

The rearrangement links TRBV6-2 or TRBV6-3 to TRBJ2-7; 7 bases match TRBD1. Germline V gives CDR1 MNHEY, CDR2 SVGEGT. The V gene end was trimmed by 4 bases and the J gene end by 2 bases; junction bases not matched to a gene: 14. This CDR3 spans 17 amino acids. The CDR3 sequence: CASSLPLRTGAAYEQYF. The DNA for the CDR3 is TGTGCCAGCAGTTTGCCCCTTCGAACAGGGGCCGCCTACGAGCAGTACTTC.

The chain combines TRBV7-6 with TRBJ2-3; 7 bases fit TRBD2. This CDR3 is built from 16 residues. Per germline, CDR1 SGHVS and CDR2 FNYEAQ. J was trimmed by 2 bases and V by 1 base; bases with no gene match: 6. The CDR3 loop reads CASSLGWGGSTDTQYF. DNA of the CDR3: TGTGCCAGCAGCTTAGGGTGGGGGGGTTCCACAGATACGCAGTATTTT. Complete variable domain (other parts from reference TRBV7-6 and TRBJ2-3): GAGVSQSPRYKVTKRGQDVALRCDPISGHVSLYWYRQALGQGPEFLTYFNYEAQQDKSGLPNDRFSAERPEGSISTLTIQRTEQRDSAMYRCASSLGWGGSTDTQYFGPGTRLTVL.

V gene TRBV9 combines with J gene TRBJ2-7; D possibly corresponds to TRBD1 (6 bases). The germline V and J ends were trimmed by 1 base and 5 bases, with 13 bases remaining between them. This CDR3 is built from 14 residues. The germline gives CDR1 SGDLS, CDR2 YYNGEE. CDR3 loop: CASSVMPQGHEQYF. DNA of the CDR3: TGTGCCAGCAGCGTAATGCCCCAGGGGCACGAGCAGTACTTC.

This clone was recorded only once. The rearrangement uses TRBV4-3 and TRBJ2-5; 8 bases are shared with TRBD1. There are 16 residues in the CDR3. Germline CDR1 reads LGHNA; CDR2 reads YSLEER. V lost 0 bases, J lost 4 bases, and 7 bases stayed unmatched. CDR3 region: CASSQDIQTGVETQYF. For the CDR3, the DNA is TGCGCCAGCAGCCAAGATATCCAGACAGGGGTAGAGACCCAGTACTTC.

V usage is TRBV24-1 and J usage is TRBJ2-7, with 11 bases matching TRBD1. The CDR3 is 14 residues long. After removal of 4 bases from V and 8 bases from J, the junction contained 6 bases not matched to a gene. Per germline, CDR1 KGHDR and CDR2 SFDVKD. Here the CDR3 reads CATSDPGQGEKQYF. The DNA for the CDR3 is TGTGCCACCAGTGACCCGGGACAGGGGGAAAAGCAGTACTTC.

CDR3 sequence: CASSQDLAGDSNQPQHF. The CDR3 DNA is TGTGCCAGCAGCCAAGATCTGGCAGGGGATAGCAATCAGCCCCAGCATTTT. The chain is built from TRBV3-1 (or the pseudogene TRBV3-2) and TRBJ1-5, with TRBD1 as a possible D gene (6 bases). Trimming stripped 0 bases from V and 0 bases from J, with 12 bases between. Germline V gene data show CDR1 as LGHDT and CDR2 as YNNKEL (reference sequence). The CDR3 contains 17 residues.

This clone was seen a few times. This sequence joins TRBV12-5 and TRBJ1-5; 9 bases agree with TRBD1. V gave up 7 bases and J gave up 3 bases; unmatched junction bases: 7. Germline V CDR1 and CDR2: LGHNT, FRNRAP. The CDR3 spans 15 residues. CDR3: CASASGQGLNQPQHF. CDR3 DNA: TGTGCTAGTGCCTCGGGACAGGGACTCAATCAGCCCCAGCATTTT.

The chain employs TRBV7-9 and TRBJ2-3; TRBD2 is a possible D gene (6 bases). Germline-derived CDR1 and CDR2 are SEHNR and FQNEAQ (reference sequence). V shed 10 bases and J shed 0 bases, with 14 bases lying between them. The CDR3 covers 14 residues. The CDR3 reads CATTGAGSTDTQYF. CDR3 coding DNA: TGTGCCACCACCGGAGCGGGCAGCACAGATACGCAGTATTTT.

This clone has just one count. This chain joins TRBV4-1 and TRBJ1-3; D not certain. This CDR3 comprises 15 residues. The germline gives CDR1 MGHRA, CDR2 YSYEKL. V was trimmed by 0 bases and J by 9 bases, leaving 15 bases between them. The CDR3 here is CASSQDPQVPSTIYF. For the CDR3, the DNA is TGCGCCAGCAGCCAAGATCCCCAGGTTCCGAGCACCATATATTTT.

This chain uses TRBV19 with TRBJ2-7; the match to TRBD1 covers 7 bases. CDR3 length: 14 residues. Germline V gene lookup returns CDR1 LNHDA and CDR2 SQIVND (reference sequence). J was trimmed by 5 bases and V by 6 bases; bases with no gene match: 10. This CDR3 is CASSLRGGENEQYF. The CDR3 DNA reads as TGTGCCAGTAGCCTTCGAGGGGGCGAGAACGAGCAGTACTTC.

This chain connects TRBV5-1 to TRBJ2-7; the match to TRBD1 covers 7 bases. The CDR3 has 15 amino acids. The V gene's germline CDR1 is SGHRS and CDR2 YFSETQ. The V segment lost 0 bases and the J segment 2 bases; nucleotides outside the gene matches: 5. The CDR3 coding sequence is TGCGCCAGCAGCTTGGGGGGACAGAAGACCTACGAGCAGTACTTC. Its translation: CASSLGGQKTYEQYF.

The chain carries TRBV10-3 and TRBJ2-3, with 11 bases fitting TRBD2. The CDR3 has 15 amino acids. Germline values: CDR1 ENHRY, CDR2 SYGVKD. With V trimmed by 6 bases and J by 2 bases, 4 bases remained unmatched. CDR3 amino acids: CAIRLAGAPTDTQYF. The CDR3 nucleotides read TGTGCCATCAGACTAGCGGGAGCCCCCACAGATACGCAGTATTTT.

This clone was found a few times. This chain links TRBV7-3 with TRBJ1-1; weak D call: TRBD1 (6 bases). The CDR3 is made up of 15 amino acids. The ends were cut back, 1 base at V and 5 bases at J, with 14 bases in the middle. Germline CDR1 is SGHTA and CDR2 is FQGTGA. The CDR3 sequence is CASSLNPRGITEAFF. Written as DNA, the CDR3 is TGTGCCAGCAGCTTAAATCCCAGGGGTATTACTGAAGCTTTCTTT.

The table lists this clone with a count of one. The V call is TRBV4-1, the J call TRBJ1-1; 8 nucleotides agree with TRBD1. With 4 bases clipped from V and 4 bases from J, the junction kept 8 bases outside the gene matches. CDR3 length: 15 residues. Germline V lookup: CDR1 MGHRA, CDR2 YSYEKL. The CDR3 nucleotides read TGCGCCAGCAGCCCACTCACAGGGGGTGCCACTGAAGCTTTCTTT. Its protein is CASSPLTGGATEAFF.

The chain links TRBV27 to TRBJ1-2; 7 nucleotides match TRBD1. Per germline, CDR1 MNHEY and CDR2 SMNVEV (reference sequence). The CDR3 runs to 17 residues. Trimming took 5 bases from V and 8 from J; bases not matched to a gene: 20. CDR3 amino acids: CASSLGQEWDRTDGYTF. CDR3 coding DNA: TGTGCCAGCAGTCTCGGACAGGAATGGGATAGGACCGACGGCTACACCTTC.

CDR3 sequence: CASSLVTRYEQYF. For the CDR3, the DNA is TGTGCCAGCAGCTTAGTAACGAGGTACGAGCAGTACTTC. The chain has TRBV7-2 and TRBJ2-7, with D unresolved. The CDR3 sequence is 13 residues long. The V gene's germline CDR1 is SGHTA and CDR2 FQGNSA. V was clipped by 1 base and J by 4 bases, with 8 bases between them. Combining the CDR3 with reference TRBV7-2 and TRBJ2-7 gives the whole variable domain GAGVSQSPSNKVTEKGKDVELRCDPISGHTALYWYRQSLGQGLEFLIYFQGNSAPDKSGLPSDRFSAERTGGSVSTLTIQRTQQEDSAVYLCASSLVTRYEQYFGPGTRLTVT.

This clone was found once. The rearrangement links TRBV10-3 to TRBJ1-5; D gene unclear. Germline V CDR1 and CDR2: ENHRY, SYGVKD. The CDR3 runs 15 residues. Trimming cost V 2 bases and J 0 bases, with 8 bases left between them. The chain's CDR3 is CAISEGQDSNQPQHF. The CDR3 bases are TGTGCCATCAGTGAGGGTCAGGATAGCAATCAGCCCCAGCATTTT.

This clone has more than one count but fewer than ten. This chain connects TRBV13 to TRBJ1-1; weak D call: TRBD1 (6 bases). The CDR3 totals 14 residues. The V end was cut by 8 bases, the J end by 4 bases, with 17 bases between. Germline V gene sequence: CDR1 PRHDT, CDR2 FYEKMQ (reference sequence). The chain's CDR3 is CASLTGGPGTEAFF. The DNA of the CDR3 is TGTGCCAGCCTCACCGGGGGGCCGGGCACTGAAGCTTTCTTT.

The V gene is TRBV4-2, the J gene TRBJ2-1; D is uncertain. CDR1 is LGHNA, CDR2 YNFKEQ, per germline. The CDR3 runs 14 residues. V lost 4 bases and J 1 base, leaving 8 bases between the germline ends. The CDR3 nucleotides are TGTGCCAGCAGCCTTCCAGGTTCCTACAATGAGCAGTTCTTC. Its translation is CASSLPGSYNEQFF.

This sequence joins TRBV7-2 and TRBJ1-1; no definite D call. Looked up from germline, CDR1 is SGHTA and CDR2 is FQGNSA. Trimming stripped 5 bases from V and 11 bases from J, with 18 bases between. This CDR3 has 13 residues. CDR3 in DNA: TGTGCCAGCAGCCGGGATTTTTCACTTGAGGCTTTCTTT. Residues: CASSRDFSLEAFF.

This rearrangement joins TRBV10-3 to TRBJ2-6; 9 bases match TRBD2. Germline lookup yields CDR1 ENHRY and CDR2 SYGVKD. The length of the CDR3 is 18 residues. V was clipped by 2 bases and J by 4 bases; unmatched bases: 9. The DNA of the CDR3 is TGTGCCATCAGTGAGGCTGCGGGAGGGCCGGGAGGGGCCAACGTCCTGACTTTC. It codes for CAISEAAGGPGGANVLTF.

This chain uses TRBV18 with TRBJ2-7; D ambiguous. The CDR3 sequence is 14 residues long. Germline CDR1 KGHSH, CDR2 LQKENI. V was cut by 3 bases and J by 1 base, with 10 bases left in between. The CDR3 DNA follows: TGTGCCAGCTCACCGGCAGGCCCTTCCTACGAGCAGTACTTC. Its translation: CASSPAGPSYEQYF.

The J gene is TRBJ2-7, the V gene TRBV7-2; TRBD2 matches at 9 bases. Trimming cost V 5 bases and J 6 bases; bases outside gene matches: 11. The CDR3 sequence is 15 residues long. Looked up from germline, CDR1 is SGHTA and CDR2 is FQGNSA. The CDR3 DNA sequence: TGTGCCAGCAGCCCCAGCCTGGGCGGGGGGGCCGAGCAGTACTTC. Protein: CASSPSLGGGAEQYF.

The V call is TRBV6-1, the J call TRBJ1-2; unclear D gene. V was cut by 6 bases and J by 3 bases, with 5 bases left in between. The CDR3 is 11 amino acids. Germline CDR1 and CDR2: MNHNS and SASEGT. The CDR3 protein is CASSPDYGYTF. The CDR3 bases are TGTGCCAGCAGCCCGGACTATGGCTACACCTTC.

The CDR3 loop reads CSFRGSYEQYF. CDR3 nucleotide sequence: TGCAGCTTCAGGGGCTCCTACGAGCAGTACTTC. The rearrangement uses TRBV29-1 and TRBJ2-7, with D possibly TRBD1 on 6 matching bases. The germline gives CDR1 SQVTM, CDR2 ANQGSEA. This CDR3 is 11 amino acids long. The V end was cut by 8 bases, the J end by 0 bases, with 8 bases between.

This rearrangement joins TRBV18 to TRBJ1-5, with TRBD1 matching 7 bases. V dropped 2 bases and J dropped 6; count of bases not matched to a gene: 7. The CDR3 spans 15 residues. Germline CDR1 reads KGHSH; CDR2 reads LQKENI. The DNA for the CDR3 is TGTGCCAGCTCACCAGGAGGGGGCACGGTTCAGCCCCAGCATTTT. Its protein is CASSPGGGTVQPQHF.